Below are 5 T cell receptor beta chains sequenced from a single sample in a study of blood T cell repertoires in COVID-19. TCRdb's copy holds only in-frame clones and misses some; the assay was immunoSEQ multiplex PCR. The data hold about 410,000 clones, with approximately 89% observed a single time. The specimen was peripheral blood. The receptors were gathered from a woman in her thirties or forties with COVID-19, enrolled during active disease.

V usage is TRBV10-3 and J usage is TRBJ1-5; 10 nucleotides align to TRBD1. The CDR3 spans 15 residues. CDR1 is ENHRY and CDR2 is SYGVKD in the germline V gene. The junction had 9 bases not matched to a gene; V was cut back by 6 bases and J by 7 bases. DNA of the CDR3: TGTGCCATCAGGGACGACAGGGGGCAAGGGCAGCCCCAGCATTTT. It is translated as CAIRDDRGQGQPQHF.

The chain joins TRBV5-8 to TRBJ1-5, with D hard to call. CDR1 and CDR2 (germline): SGHTS, YDEGEE. Trimming removed 1 base from V and 8 bases from J, with 4 bases in between. The length of the CDR3 is 11 residues. This chain's CDR3 is CASSLREPQHF. In DNA form, the CDR3 reads TGTGCCAGCAGCTTGAGAGAGCCCCAGCATTTT. Supplemented by reference TRBV5-8 and TRBJ1-5, the full variable domain reads EAGVTQSPTHLIKTRGQQATLRCSPISGHTSVYWYQQALGLGLQFLLWYDEGEERNRGNFPPRFSGRQFPNYSSELNVNALELEDSALYLCASSLREPQHFGDGTRLSIL.

The chain uses TRBV7-9 and TRBJ1-1; D is uncertain. The CDR3 length is 15 residues. With 2 bases removed from V and 4 bases from J, the gap between germline ends came to 14 bases. Germline lookup yields CDR1 SEHNR and CDR2 FQNEAQ (reference sequence). CDR3: CASSLLSPGGTEAFF. DNA of the CDR3: TGTGCCAGCAGCTTACTTTCTCCCGGTGGCACTGAAGCTTTCTTT.

The gene calls are TRBV19 and TRBJ1-2; 8 bases are a match to TRBD1. The CDR3 totals 12 residues. Losses at the gene ends were 11 bases for V and 5 bases for J; bases not matched to a gene: 7. The germline gives CDR1 LNHDA, CDR2 SQIVND (reference sequence). The CDR3 protein is CAGGTGVYGYTF. CDR3 sequence (DNA): TGTGCCGGGGGGACAGGAGTATATGGCTACACCTTC.

The chain couples TRBV7-2 to TRBJ2-1, with a possible D match to TRBD1 (5 bases). V shed 1 base and J shed 6 bases, with 10 bases lying between them. This CDR3 is built from 14 residues. Germline assignment: CDR1 SGHTA and CDR2 FQGNSA. CDR3 residues: CASSLVGASNEQFF. The CDR3 DNA sequence: TGTGCCAGCAGCTTAGTTGGGGCCTCCAATGAGCAGTTCTTC.